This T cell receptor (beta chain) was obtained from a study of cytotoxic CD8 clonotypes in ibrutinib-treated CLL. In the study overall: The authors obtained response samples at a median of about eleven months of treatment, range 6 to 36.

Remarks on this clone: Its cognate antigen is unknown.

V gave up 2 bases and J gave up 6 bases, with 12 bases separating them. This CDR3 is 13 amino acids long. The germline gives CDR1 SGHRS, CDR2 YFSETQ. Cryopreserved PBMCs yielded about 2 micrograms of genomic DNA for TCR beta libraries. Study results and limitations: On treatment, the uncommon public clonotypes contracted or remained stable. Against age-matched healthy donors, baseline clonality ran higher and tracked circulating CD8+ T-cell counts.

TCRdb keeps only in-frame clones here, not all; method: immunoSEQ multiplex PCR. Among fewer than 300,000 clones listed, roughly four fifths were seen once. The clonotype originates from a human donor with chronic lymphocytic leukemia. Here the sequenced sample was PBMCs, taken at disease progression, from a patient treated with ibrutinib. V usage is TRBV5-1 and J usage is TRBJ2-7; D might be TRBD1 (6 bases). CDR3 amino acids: CASSFTTGSEQYF. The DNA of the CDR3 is TGCGCCAGCAGCTTTACTACAGGGTCCGAGCAGTACTTC.